These 4 T cell receptor beta chains were sequenced from one sample in a study of blood T cells in healthy people across ages. Then a second PCR, running about 6 to 12 cycles, was carried out with a sample-barcoded 5' primer and a J-beta primer mix. TCRdb passed the 5' RACE reads through MiXCR, listing each CDR3 protein once. This table has 750,000 to 950,000 distinct CDR3 sequences, about 28% appearing once. These data were also reused for a study on T cells of mothers and their children.

Sequencing was done on a sample of blood. The receptors shown here come from a woman aged 40 to 50 in good health.

V usage is TRBV4-3 and J usage is TRBJ1-4, with TRBD1 matching over 9 bases. Germline trimming cut 4 bases from V and 7 bases from J; bases unmatched to any gene: 4. The CDR3 loop spans 14 amino acids. Germline V gene data show CDR1 as LGHNA and CDR2 as YSLEER. The CDR3, as DNA: TGCGCCAGCAGCCGGGACAGGGACGGTGAAAAACTGTTTTTT. Translated, it gives CASSRDRDGEKLFF.

The genes are TRBV7-2 and TRBJ2-5, with unresolved D. Germline CDR1 is SGHTA and CDR2 is FQGNSA. The length of the CDR3 is 15 residues. Deletions cut 1 base from V and 4 bases from J, with 13 bases between. The CDR3 here is CASSLEQMGRETQYF. The CDR3 bases are TGTGCCAGCAGCTTAGAGCAGATGGGCCGAGAGACCCAGTACTTC.

V gene TRBV12-3 or TRBV12-4 combines with J gene TRBJ1-3; unclear D gene. This CDR3 region has 16 residues. The germline V and J ends were trimmed by 6 bases and 0 bases, with 15 bases remaining between them. The CDR3 sequence is CASSPLDVYSGNTIYF. The CDR3 nucleotides read TGTGCCAGCAGCCCATTGGACGTCTACTCTGGAAACACCATATATTTT.

The chain uses TRBV7-2 and TRBJ2-1, with TRBD2 matching over 9 bases. CDR1 and CDR2 (germline): SGHTA, FQGNSA. The CDR3 covers 18 residues. Losses at the gene ends were 5 bases for V and 5 bases for J; bases not matched to a gene: 16. The CDR3 protein is CASSPQISGGLGDNEQFF. In DNA, the CDR3 is TGTGCCAGCAGCCCCCAGATTAGCGGGGGCCTAGGGGACAATGAGCAGTTCTTC. Full variable domain (outside the CDR3, taken from reference TRBV7-2 and TRBJ2-1): GAGVSQSPSNKVTEKGKDVELRCDPISGHTALYWYRQSLGQGLEFLIYFQGNSAPDKSGLPSDRFSAERTGGSVSTLTIQRTQQEDSAVYLCASSPQISGGLGDNEQFFGPGTRLTVL.